This T cell receptor (beta chain) was recovered during a study of early T cells in non-severe SARS-CoV-2 infection (dated by TCRdb to the early 2020s). Regarding the study in general: Because TCR sequencing was done on bulk RNA from unsorted whole blood, the alpha and beta chains could not be paired.

Library preparation was by 5' RACE. The sequencer listed for this sample is NextSeq 500. The TCR library protocol attached unique molecular identifiers to individual cDNA molecules to correct for sequencing error and PCR bias. Both TCR alpha and beta chains were sequenced, and tight co-correlation was observed between alpha and beta sequence abundances in each sample. The study's own analysis went as follows. Decombinator V4 was used to perform V gene, J gene and CDR3 annotation of TCR sequences. TCRs were defined as expanded if a significant change between any two time points was detected under a Poisson model with p below 0.0001. TCR abundances were normalised to the total number of TCRs sequenced per sample and expressed as counts per million. MAIT TCRs were defined by TRAV1-2 paired with TRAJ12, TRAJ20 or TRAJ33, and iNKT TCRs by TRAV10 paired with TRAJ18. VDJdb, accessed 1 November 2021, was searched for CMV, EBV and SARS-CoV-2 annotated TCRs, excluding TCRs annotated for multiple antigens. Starting from the raw public reads, TCRdb applied fastp trimming at Q25, assembled clones with MiXCR and retained in-frame beta chains. Entries that share a CDR3 protein sequence are merged under the most common genes and DNA. These V and J calls rely on TCRdb rather than the paper's analysis. Here the sample has 60,000 or so distinct CDR3 sequences; 8.7% occur a single time. The top ten clonotypes cover 3.9% of the sample.

In the germline V gene, CDR1 corresponds to MNHNS and CDR2 to SASEGT. There are 15 amino acids in the CDR3, from cysteine to phenylalanine inclusive. Only the CDR3 part of the read is kept: 45 bases, read in frame from the first base. Here V drops 8 bases and J drops 4 bases, and the junction holds 7 bases not matched to any gene. This clonotype was observed a few times. Its antigen specificity is not known. Nothing much larger sits one base from this clone, and base qualities are not available. What the study reported, not specific to this receptor: VDJdb matching was skewed toward anti-spike CD8 responses and likely underestimated virus-specific expansions by missing private and CD4 specificities.

Set within a cohort of healthcare workers in London, UK, this nested case-control study involved weekly PCR testing of nasopharyngeal swabs along with blood sampling. Healthcare workers were recruited during the week of the UK lockdown, between 23 and 31 March 2020, and followed weekly for up to roughly 15 weeks. The chain is encoded by TRBV6-1 joined to TRBJ2-3, and 12 junction bases match TRBD2. This TCR came from an adult who was a healthcare worker with PCR-confirmed SARS-CoV-2 infection or an uninfected control (not recorded which). The sample consisted of whole blood, taken at baseline. The DNA reads TGTGCCAGCTCCCGACTAGCGGGAGATTCAGATACGCAGTATTTT. It is translated as CASSRLAGDSDTQYF.